These 11 T cell receptor beta chains were sequenced from one sample in a study of control samples from healthy donors and cancer patients. Sequencing was performed with immunoSEQ multiplex PCR; in TCRdb, only in-frame clones are kept and a portion is missing. The data show 70,000 to 80,000 clones, about nine tenths seen once. The sequencing sample was made of PBMCs. These receptors were obtained from a woman aged 45-65 years with colorectal cancer.

This chain joins TRBV7-2 and TRBJ2-1, with D possibly TRBD1 on 6 matching bases. Germline CDR1 SGHTA, CDR2 FQGNSA. Trimming took off 5 bases at V and 7 bases at J, with 15 bases between the two ends. The CDR3 is 14 residues long. This CDR3 reads CASSTIRGANEQFF. The CDR3 DNA is TGTGCCAGCAGCACTATCAGGGGTGCGAATGAGCAGTTCTTC. The complete variable domain, with remaining parts taken from reference TRBV7-2 and TRBJ2-1, reads GAGVSQSPSNKVTEKGKDVELRCDPISGHTALYWYRQSLGQGLEFLIYFQGNSAPDKSGLPSDRFSAERTGGSVSTLTIQRTQQEDSAVYLCASSTIRGANEQFFGPGTRLTVL.

The chain links TRBV10-1 to TRBJ2-5; TRBD1 aligns across 9 bases. With V trimmed by 5 bases and J by 6 bases, 10 bases remained unmatched. This CDR3 has 15 residues. CDR1 and CDR2 from the germline V gene are WNHNN and SYGVQD (reference sequence). CDR3 bases: TGCGCCAGCAGTACCGGGACAGGGAGCGGCCAGACCCAGTACTTC. Translation gives CASSTGTGSGQTQYF.

The chain joins TRBV28 to TRBJ1-4, with a weak D call TRBD1 (6 bases). Trimming cost V 9 bases and J 10 bases, with 21 bases left between them. The CDR3 totals 14 residues. CDR1 MDHEN and CDR2 SYDVKM come from the germline V gene. CDR3 bases: TGTGCCAGTACACGCGGGGGGGGCGGCGGAAAACTGTTTTTT. Protein sequence: CASTRGGGGGKLFF.

The V call is TRBV5-1, the J call TRBJ1-4; D gene ambiguous. The CDR3 length is 14 residues. In germline, CDR1 is SGHRS, CDR2 YFSETQ. Trimming took 5 bases from V and 5 from J, leaving 13 bases between them. CDR3 in amino acids: CASRQQPGNEKLFF. The CDR3 bases are TGCGCCAGCAGACAGCAGCCGGGGAATGAAAAACTGTTTTTT.

This sequence joins TRBV28 and TRBJ1-5; a possible D gene is TRBD1 (6 bases). This CDR3 has 16 residues. Germline CDR1 and CDR2: MDHEN and SYDVKM. V was cut by 5 bases and J by 3 bases, with 17 bases left in between. CDR3: CASSPPGAEFNQPQHF. The DNA of the CDR3 is TGTGCCAGCAGTCCCCCGGGGGCCGAGTTCAATCAGCCCCAGCATTTT.

Concerning this clone itself: Within the sample, other DNA sequences also encode this same CDR3. The CDR3 nucleotides are TGTGCCACCAGTGATTCCGGGGGTTTGAACACTGAAGCTTTCTTT. It yields the protein CATSDSGGLNTEAFF. The J gene is TRBJ1-1, the V gene TRBV24-1; weak D call: TRBD1 (5 bases). CDR3 length: 15 residues. Deletions cut 2 bases from V and 0 bases from J, with 9 bases between. The germline gives CDR1 KGHDR, CDR2 SFDVKD.

The gene calls are TRBV14 and TRBJ2-3; D not certain. The V gene's germline CDR1 is SGHDN and CDR2 FVKESK. The CDR3 covers 13 residues. V lost 0 bases to trimming and J lost 6 bases, with 7 bases between them. The CDR3 nucleotides read TGTGCCAGCAGCCAAGAACTATGGGATACGCAGTATTTT. Encoded protein: CASSQELWDTQYF.

The genes are TRBV18 and TRBJ1-3, with D possibly being TRBD1 (6 bases). There are 14 residues in the CDR3. Germline CDR1 reads KGHSH; CDR2 reads LQKENI. The V gene lost 3 bases and the J gene lost 8 bases, with 14 bases spanning the gap. The CDR3 coding sequence is TGTGCCAGCTCACCGACAGGCTGGGAAGACACCATATATTTT. Its translation: CASSPTGWEDTIYF.

The chain joins TRBV6-2 or TRBV6-3 to TRBJ2-3; D unresolved. This CDR3 has 13 residues. Germline CDR1 is MNHEY and CDR2 is SVGEGT. Between the trimmed V and J ends, which lost 5 bases and 0 bases, there was a span of 6 bases. Written as DNA, the CDR3 is TGTGCCAGCAGTGACCCTAGCACAGATACGCAGTATTTT. Its translation: CASSDPSTDTQYF.

The rearrangement joins TRBV7-2 to TRBJ1-6; D gene ambiguous. Germline V gene data show CDR1 as SGHTA and CDR2 as FQGNSA. V lost 1 base and J lost 0, with 13 bases in between. This CDR3 contains 18 residues. CDR3 protein: CASSLVFHSSSYNSPLHF. The DNA of the CDR3 is TGTGCCAGCAGCTTAGTGTTTCACTCAAGCTCCTATAATTCACCCCTCCACTTT.

The table lists this clone with a count of one. This sequence joins TRBV20-1 and TRBJ2-2, with a weak D call TRBD1 (6 bases). Germline lookup yields CDR1 DFQATT and CDR2 SNEGSKA (reference sequence). This CDR3 has 14 residues. V dropped 3 bases and J dropped 0 bases, with 8 bases sitting between them. CDR3 protein: CSASTGSNTGELFF. CDR3 nucleotides: TGCAGTGCTAGTACAGGGTCGAACACCGGGGAGCTGTTTTTT.